This TCR beta chain was captured in a study of T cell repertoires in cytomegalovirus infection. Study information: TCR beta signatures that were public indicated CMV infection and matching HLA type. Findings and caveats of the study: The response measured ex vivo was dominated by TCR beta clonotypes (HLA-C-restricted and CMV-specific).

TCRdb ran MiXCR on the reads and lists one entry per CDR3 protein. The sample shows fewer than 850,000 distinct CDR3 sequences, almost 30% of them seen only once. This clonotype was counted between two and nine times. Its antigen remains unknown. In germline, CDR1 is DFQATT, CDR2 SNEGSKA (reference sequence). The V end was cut by 3 bases, the J end by 7 bases, with 15 bases between. The CDR3 covers 14 residues. This specimen consisted of cultured CD8+ T cells from PBMCs, obtained from culture after CMV antigen stimulation. The sequence was obtained from a human donor in good health (CMV status not recorded). Some clones in this sample may be carry-over from other donors' samples. The rearrangement links TRBV20-1 to TRBJ1-4; D gene ambiguous. This chain's CDR3 is CSASFGDLTEKLFF. CDR3 nucleotide sequence: TGCAGTGCTAGTTTTGGGGATCTAACTGAAAAACTGTTTTTT.